The 30 T cell receptor beta chains below were found in one sample sequenced in a study of molecular identifiers for immune sequencing clone quantification. Via MiXCR, TCRdb re-called the PCR reads, giving one row per CDR3 protein. Of about 12,000 distinct CDR3 sequences listed, approximately 15% are singletons. Material: naive CD8+ T cells from blood, with Jurkat cell RNA spiked in. Subset reported: FACS-sorted CD8+CD4-CCR7+CD45RA+ naive T cells. All receptors derive from a human donor in good health. Some libraries in this study had Jurkat cell RNA spiked in.

V and J are TRBV10-3 and TRBJ2-7, with TRBD2 matching 11 bases. This CDR3 is 15 amino acids long. V dropped 6 bases and J dropped 4; count of bases not matched to a gene: 8. Germline CDR1 reads ENHRY; CDR2 reads SYGVKD. The CDR3: CAIRGLAAESYEQYF. The CDR3 DNA sequence: TGTGCCATCAGGGGACTAGCGGCTGAGAGTTACGAGCAGTACTTC.

Worth noting for this clonotype: This could be a read error, since a much larger clone is one nucleotide away. This chain uses TRBV7-2 with TRBJ2-1, with TRBD1 as a possible D gene (5 bases). The CDR3 has 14 residues. Germline V CDR1 and CDR2: SGHTA, FQGNSA. The V gene lost 4 bases and the J gene lost 2 bases, with 9 bases spanning the gap. CDR3 sequence (DNA): TGTGCCAGCAGCTCTCCAGGGACCTACAATGAGCAGTTCTTC. Translating it yields CASSSPGTYNEQFF.

The sample holds many counts of this clonotype. This sequence joins TRBV4-2 and TRBJ2-7, with 10 bases fitting TRBD2. This CDR3 spans 15 amino acids. With V trimmed by 4 bases and J by 0 bases, 3 bases remained unmatched. CDR1 LGHNA and CDR2 YNFKEQ come from the germline V gene. The CDR3 reads CASSPTSGASYEQYF. CDR3 nucleotides: TGTGCCAGCAGCCCAACTAGCGGGGCCTCCTACGAGCAGTACTTC.

This clonotype showed up many times. This CDR3 is CASSDRDRAKPPEAFF. CDR3 sequence (DNA): TGTGCCAGCAGCGATAGAGACAGGGCGAAGCCCCCTGAAGCTTTCTTT. The rearrangement uses TRBV9 and TRBJ1-1, with TRBD1 matching 7 bases. CDR1 is SGDLS, CDR2 YYNGEE, per germline. V shed 3 bases, J shed 6 bases, and the junction held 14 bases outside the gene matches. The CDR3 runs to 16 residues.

This clonotype was counted a few times. The chain uses TRBV27 and TRBJ2-3, with 7 positions matching TRBD2. The CDR3 length is 15 residues. V lost 5 bases and J lost 3; bases outside the gene matches: 8. Germline V gives CDR1 MNHEY, CDR2 SMNVEV (reference sequence). In nucleotides, the CDR3 is TGTGCCAGCAGTCCGGGCGGGAGCGGTACAGATACGCAGTATTTT. It translates to CASSPGGSGTDTQYF.

This clonotype was found many times. The V gene is TRBV6-5, the J gene TRBJ1-1, with D possibly TRBD1 on 5 matching bases. Germline-derived CDR1 and CDR2 are MNHEY and SVGAGI. The V gene lost 0 bases and the J gene lost 7 bases, with 9 bases spanning the gap. This CDR3 contains 13 residues. The CDR3 sequence is CASSYSSGNEAFF. DNA for the CDR3: TGTGCCAGCAGTTACTCGTCAGGGAATGAAGCTTTCTTT.

This clonotype was seen many times. V and J are TRBV12-3 or TRBV12-4 and TRBJ1-1, with D hard to call. This CDR3 region has 13 residues. Trimming shortened V by 5 bases and J by 0 bases, and 7 bases separated the two germline ends. The CDR3 sequence is CASSASLNTEAFF. CDR3 in DNA: TGTGCCAGCAGTGCTAGCTTGAACACTGAAGCTTTCTTT.

This clonotype has only a few counts. This chain links TRBV10-3 with TRBJ2-7, with 13 nucleotides matching TRBD2. The V gene end was trimmed by 10 bases and the J gene end by 3 bases; junction bases not matched to a gene: 9. The CDR3 totals 15 residues. Germline CDR1 is ENHRY and CDR2 is SYGVKD. CDR3 sequence (DNA): TGTGCCACCCGCCCGGGACTAGCGGGGAACTACGAGCAGTACTTC. This encodes CATRPGLAGNYEQYF.

The chain uses TRBV7-2 and TRBJ1-1; D remains ambiguous. The CDR3 length is 16 residues. V lost 0 bases and J lost 5, with 16 bases in between. Germline CDR1 is SGHTA and CDR2 is FQGNSA. The CDR3 coding sequence is TGTGCCAGCAGCTTAGCGCCGAGGGAGGCCAGTACTGAAGCTTTCTTT. Its translation is CASSLAPREASTEAFF.

Comments on this clonotype: A much larger clonotype is one base distant, so this may be a read error. The V call is TRBV27, the J call TRBJ1-1, with D unresolved. Germline V gives CDR1 MNHEY, CDR2 SMNVEV (reference sequence). The CDR3 has 14 residues. Trimming stripped 7 bases from V and 3 bases from J, with 15 bases between. The CDR3 DNA is TGTGCCAGCAATCCCGGGAGCCGGCACACTGAAGCTTTCTTT. It specifies CASNPGSRHTEAFF.

The chain carries TRBV27 and TRBJ2-1, with D hard to call. Germline V gene data show CDR1 as MNHEY and CDR2 as SMNVEV (reference sequence). The CDR3 spans 15 residues. V was cut by 3 bases and J by 3 bases, with 12 bases left in between. The CDR3 here is CASSFLAEYYNEQFF. In nucleotides, the CDR3 is TGTGCCAGCAGTTTCCTTGCCGAGTACTACAATGAGCAGTTCTTC.

This clonotype was seen many times. The CDR3 sequence is CASSHRTSFNEQYF. The CDR3 bases are TGTGCCAGCAGTCACCGGACTAGCTTCAACGAGCAGTACTTC. This chain uses TRBV27 with TRBJ2-7, with 8 bases that match TRBD2. CDR3 length: 14 amino acids. Trimming took 5 bases from V and 5 from J; bases not matched to a gene: 8. Germline-derived CDR1 and CDR2 are MNHEY and SMNVEV (reference sequence).

The chain links TRBV7-2 to TRBJ2-3; 12 bases align to TRBD2. Germline CDR1 and CDR2: SGHTA and FQGNSA. The ends lost 0 bases at V and 4 bases at J; junction bases unmatched: 8. The CDR3 covers 18 residues. CDR3 DNA sequence: TGTGCCAGCAGCTTAGCCCTTCTAGCGGGAGGGCCCGCAGATACGCAGTATTTT. Translated, it gives CASSLALLAGGPADTQYF.

This clonotype has a count of ten or more. The rearrangement uses TRBV9 and TRBJ1-5, with D unresolved. The germline V gene encodes CDR1 SGDLS and CDR2 YYNGEE. The CDR3 runs to 13 residues. Trimming left V 0 bases short and J 7 bases short, with 8 bases between. CDR3 sequence (DNA): TGTGCCAGCAGCGTAGACATCAACCAGCCCCAGCATTTT. This codes for CASSVDINQPQHF.

The sample holds many counts of this clonotype. The chain recombines TRBV7-9 with TRBJ2-1, with TRBD2 identical over 9 bases. Germline lookup yields CDR1 SEHNR and CDR2 FQNEAQ (reference sequence). V lost 6 bases and J lost 4; bases outside the gene matches: 7. The CDR3 is 15 residues long. Here the CDR3 DNA reads TGTGCCAGCAGGAGATCTAGCGGGGCTTACAATGAGCAGTTCTTC. Protein: CASRRSSGAYNEQFF.

Judged by abundance, this clonotype is medium-sized (0.01 to 0.1%). The CDR3: CASSQEAGAGLGTEAFF. Here the CDR3 DNA reads TGTGCCAGCAGCCAAGAGGCCGGAGCAGGGTTGGGCACTGAAGCTTTCTTT. This chain connects TRBV3-1 to TRBJ1-1, with a weak D call TRBD1 (5 bases). Germline values: CDR1 LGHDT, CDR2 YNNKEL (reference sequence). The CDR3 sequence is 17 residues long. Between the trimmed V and J ends, which lost 0 bases and 4 bases, there was a span of 18 bases. The full variable domain, its missing parts supplied by reference TRBV3-1 and TRBJ1-1, is DTAVSQTPKYLVTQMGNDKSIKCEQNLGHDTMYWYKQDSKKFLKIMFSYNNKELIINETVPNRFSPKSPDKAHLNLHINSLELGDSAVYFCASSQEAGAGLGTEAFFGQGTRLTVV.

On this clonotype itself: Possible read error: a much larger clone is one base away. V is TRBV11-2 and J is TRBJ1-4; no clear D. Germline V gene data show CDR1 as SGHAT and CDR2 as FQNNGV. This CDR3 region has 13 residues. This CDR3 reads CASRGITNEKPFF. CDR3 nucleotide sequence: TGTGCCAGCAGGGGGATCACTAATGAAAAACCGTTTTTT.

About this clonotype: A much larger clone differs from this one at a single base, so this may be a read error. The chain recombines TRBV3-1 with TRBJ1-4; TRBD1 might be the D (6 bases). Germline CDR1 is LGHDT and CDR2 is YNNKEL (reference sequence). This CDR3 is built from 16 residues. CDR3 residues: CASSQDSRDTNEELFF. Here the CDR3 DNA reads TGTGCCAGCAGCCAAGATTCCCGGGACACTAATGAAGAACTGTTTTTT.

For this clonotype: One base away lies a much larger clone, so this may be a sequencing read error. V usage is TRBV12-3 or TRBV12-4 and J usage is TRBJ1-1, with D possibly being TRBD1 (5 bases). The CDR3 has 11 residues. The CDR3 loop reads CTSSFGGEAFF. In DNA form, the CDR3 reads TGTACCAGCAGTTTTGGGGGAGAAGCTTTCTTT.

By share of the sample, this clonotype is medium-sized. This sequence joins TRBV20-1 and TRBJ2-1, with D possibly matching TRBD2 (5 bases). Trimming took off 6 bases at V and 0 bases at J, with 12 bases between the two ends. Looked up from germline, CDR1 is DFQATT and CDR2 is SNEGSKA (reference sequence). CDR3 length equals 14 residues. CDR3 residues: CSADETISYNEQFF. CDR3 nucleotide sequence: TGCAGTGCAGACGAGACTATCTCCTACAATGAGCAGTTCTTC.

Judged by abundance, this clonotype is medium-sized. The gene calls are TRBV6-6 and TRBJ2-4, with D unclear. This CDR3 is 17 amino acids long. Germline CDR1 is MNHNY and CDR2 is SVGAGI (reference sequence). Trimming removed 6 bases at V and 2 bases at J, with 20 bases between. CDR3 amino acids: CASSLVGPRASKNIQYF. CDR3 bases: TGTGCCAGCAGCCTAGTTGGTCCCCGAGCCTCCAAAAACATTCAGTACTTC.

V is TRBV4-2 and J is TRBJ2-1; no clear D. V dropped 0 bases and J dropped 10 bases, with 7 bases sitting between them. The CDR3 length is 12 residues. Germline CDR1 is LGHNA and CDR2 is YNFKEQ. The CDR3 sequence is CASSQDGFEQFF. In DNA form, the CDR3 reads TGTGCCAGCAGCCAAGATGGGTTCGAGCAGTTCTTC.

The chain links TRBV6-5 to TRBJ2-3; 8 bases match TRBD1. CDR1 and CDR2 from the germline V gene are MNHEY and SVGAGI. The CDR3 contains 13 residues. Trimming at V came to 10 bases and at J to 0 bases, leaving 3 bases not matched to a gene. Here the CDR3 reads CATWTGSTDTQYF. In nucleotides, the CDR3 is TGTGCCACTTGGACAGGGAGCACAGATACGCAGTATTTT.

There are many counts of this clonotype. The rearrangement uses TRBV7-9 and TRBJ2-1; no definite D call. The V end was cut by 1 base, the J end by 9 bases, with 7 bases between. The CDR3 is made up of 12 amino acids. In germline, CDR1 is SEHNR, CDR2 FQNEAQ (reference sequence). DNA of the CDR3: TGTGCCAGCAGCTTAGGGCAACTTGAGCAGTTCTTC. Its translation is CASSLGQLEQFF. Looking up the rest from reference TRBV7-9 and TRBJ2-1 gives the full variable domain: DTGVSQNPRHKITKRGQNVTFRCDPISEHNRLYWYRQTLGQGPEFLTYFQNEAQLEKSRLLSDRFSAERPKGSFSTLEIQRTEQGDSAMYLCASSLGQLEQFFGPGTRLTVL.

The chain is built from TRBV12-3 or TRBV12-4 and TRBJ2-2; D remains unclear. V lost 6 bases and J 4 bases, leaving 15 bases between the germline ends. The CDR3 is made up of 15 amino acids. CDR3 DNA sequence: TGTGCCAGCAGCCTATACTCAGCCAGCACCGGGGAGCTGTTTTTT. It translates to CASSLYSASTGELFF.

Ten or more counts support this clonotype. This chain connects TRBV20-1 to TRBJ2-1, with TRBD2 matching over 8 bases. The V gene end was trimmed by 0 bases and the J gene end by 2 bases; junction bases not matched to a gene: 3. This CDR3 spans 15 amino acids. Germline CDR1 and CDR2: DFQATT and SNEGSKA (reference sequence). The CDR3 here is CSAREPGLAYNEQFF. The CDR3 nucleotides read TGCAGTGCTAGAGAACCGGGACTAGCCTACAATGAGCAGTTCTTC.

This clonotype showed up many times. The chain is built from TRBV11-2 and TRBJ2-1; a weak D match, TRBD2 (6 bases). V dropped 4 bases and J dropped 10 bases, with 23 bases sitting between them. The germline V gene has CDR1 SGHAT and CDR2 FQNNGV. CDR3 length: 16 residues. In DNA, the CDR3 is TGTGCCAGCAGCTCTATTTGGGGACTTAATTCTGGCGAGCAGTTCTTC. Translated, it gives CASSSIWGLNSGEQFF.

Ten or more counts support this clonotype. This chain uses TRBV2 with TRBJ1-2; 8 bases align to TRBD1. The CDR3 is 13 residues long. The germline CDR1 and CDR2 sequences are SNHLY and FYNNEI. The junction had 4 bases not matched to a gene; V was cut back by 6 bases and J by 4 bases. CDR3 region: CASRTGDAYGYTF. Here the CDR3 DNA reads TGTGCCAGCAGGACAGGGGATGCCTATGGCTACACCTTC. The full variable domain, in which reference TRBV2 and TRBJ1-2 provide the parts outside the CDR3, is EPEVTQTPSHQVTQMGQEVILRCVPISNHLYFYWYRQILGQKVEFLVSFYNNEISEKSEIFDDQFSVERPDGSNFTLKIRSTKLEDSAMYFCASRTGDAYGYTFGSGTRLTVV.

The count of this clonotype is one. The V gene is TRBV7-9, the J gene TRBJ2-1; 8 bases line up with TRBD2. CDR3 length: 17 residues. The germline gives CDR1 SEHNR, CDR2 FQNEAQ (reference sequence). The V segment lost 4 bases and the J segment 9 bases; nucleotides outside the gene matches: 17. CDR3 in amino acids: CASSSLTLGLAGGEQFF. The CDR3 nucleotides read TGTGCCAGCAGCTCACTGACTTTGGGACTTGCGGGAGGTGAGCAGTTCTTC.

In this sample, this clonotype turned up many times. The chain uses TRBV20-1 and TRBJ2-1; D gene unclear. CDR1 and CDR2 (germline): DFQATT, SNEGSKA (reference sequence). The V end lost 0 bases, the J end lost 0 bases, and 12 bases lay between the germline ends. CDR3 size: 16 residues. The CDR3 is CSAREGIRSSYNEQFF. CDR3 DNA sequence: TGCAGTGCTAGAGAGGGGATCCGAAGCTCCTACAATGAGCAGTTCTTC.